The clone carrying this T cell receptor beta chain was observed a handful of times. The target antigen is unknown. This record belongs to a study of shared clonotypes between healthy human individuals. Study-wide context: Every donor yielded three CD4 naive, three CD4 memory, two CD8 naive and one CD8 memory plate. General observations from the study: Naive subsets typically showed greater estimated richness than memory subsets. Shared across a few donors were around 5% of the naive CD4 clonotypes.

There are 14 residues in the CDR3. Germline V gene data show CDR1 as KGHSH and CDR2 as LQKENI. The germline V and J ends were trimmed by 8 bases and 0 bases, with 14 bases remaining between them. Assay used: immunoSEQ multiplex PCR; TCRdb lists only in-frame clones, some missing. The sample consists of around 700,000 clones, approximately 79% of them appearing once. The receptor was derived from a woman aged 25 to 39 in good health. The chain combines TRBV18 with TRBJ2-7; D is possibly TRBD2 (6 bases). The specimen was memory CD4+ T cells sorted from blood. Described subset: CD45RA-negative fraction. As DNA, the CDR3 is TGTGCCAGCGCCGACGGGGGAAGCTCCTACGAGCAGTACTTC. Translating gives CASADGGSSYEQYF.